This T cell receptor beta chain emerged from a study of T-cell memory formation after mild COVID-19. In this sample, this clonotype turned up a few times. Its cognate antigen is unknown. Via MiXCR, TCRdb re-called the 5' RACE reads, giving one row per CDR3 protein. The data hold over 500,000 distinct CDR3 sequences, with 15% to 20% observed a single time. The CDR3 contains 19 residues. Losses at the gene ends were 6 bases for V and 4 bases for J; bases not matched to a gene: 19. Study conclusions and caveats: Cross-reactive memory apparently joined, as some responding clones appeared in pre-infection memory. Still unconfirmed is whether the second-wave clones peaking on day 37 recognized SARS-CoV-2.

The material sequenced was PBMCs or a T cell subset sorted from them (not recorded which). The TCR originated in an adult woman who had mild COVID-19 (a few samples of this study predate the infection). Cell type and time point are not known. The chain couples TRBV12-3 or TRBV12-4 to TRBJ2-2; 8 bases fit TRBD1. CDR3 sequence reads: CASSHPLHAGQDRTGELFF. In nucleotides, the CDR3 is TGTGCCAGCAGCCATCCACTACACGCGGGACAGGACCGCACCGGGGAGCTGTTTTTT.